This T cell receptor (beta chain) was observed in a study of OX40 agonist ivuxolimab in advanced cancers. At the level of the whole study: Ivuxolimab, which targeted the costimulatory receptor OX40 (CD134), was an agonistic, fully human IgG2 monoclonal antibody. Intravenous ivuxolimab was administered to patients every 2 weeks at six dose levels: 0.01, 0.1, 0.3, 1.5, 3 and 10 mg/kg. Among the roughly 52 dose-escalation patients, approximately 20 had hepatocellular carcinoma, approximately 15 melanoma, 9 renal cell carcinoma and 9 head and neck cancer. In the dose-escalation cohort, 65% to 90% of patients were male, and the mean age was approximately 60 years, with a range of about 20 to 90. Patients were allowed to have had prior anti-PD-1, anti-PD-L1 or anti-CTLA-4 therapy, and 40% to 45% of the dose-escalation patients had been treated with checkpoint inhibitors. Three dose-escalation patients achieved partial responses, one with hepatocellular carcinoma and two with cutaneous melanoma. Peripheral TCRbeta sequencing was intended to test whether TCR sequence diversity was altered and clonal T-cell expansion was caused by ivuxolimab. The paper reports the monotherapy dose-escalation portion (N of about 54 patients) of the phase I ivuxolimab trial. Results the study describes overall, beyond this receptor: In the 0.1-3.0 mg/kg groups, partial responders had among the lowest normalized peripheral clonal expansion, particularly in CD8+ T cells. Which antigens the clonally expanded peripheral T cells were specific for was not determined. After ivuxolimab, expanded clones were on average more numerous among CD8+ T cells than among CD4+ T cells. At doses of 0.1 to 3.0 mg/kg, clonal expansion of both CD4+ and CD8+ T cells in blood was seen between baseline and week 6. Low levels of normalized T-cell clonal expansion were also seen in some patients who did not respond.

In regard to this clone: Its cognate antigen has yet to be identified. No much larger clone exists at a distance of one base, and base qualities are not known.

Genomic DNA was extracted from sorted cells for sequencing of the TCRbeta CDR3 region. The immunoSEQ Assay was used for sequencing of TCRbeta CDR3 regions. TCRdb obtained this table from immuneACCESS and retained in-frame rearrangements with V and J assigned. These tables miss some clones; where compared with another copy, unresolved V genes account for less than half of the shortfall, and the remainder is unexplained. For this sample there are tens of thousands of clones; about 92% appear just once. The ten largest clones capture roughly 0.32% of the sample. Between the V and J ends, shortened by 5 bases and 4 bases respectively, the junction contains 9 bases. The CDR3 covers 13 residues, taking in both the cysteine and the phenylalanine. The only DNA kept is the CDR3, 39 bases in frame from the first base. Looking up the germline V gene yields CDR1 MNHEY and CDR2 SVGAGI. The trial excluded patients who had a history of autoimmune disease or who were on systemic immunosuppression. Peripheral blood for TCR sequencing was drawn from every dose cohort at baseline, at cycle 4 day 1 and at cycle 7 day 1. The samples were drawn from a first-in-human, open-label, multicenter phase I dose-escalation trial of ivuxolimab. Adults with locally advanced or metastatic melanoma, renal cell, hepatocellular, or head and neck squamous cell carcinoma were enrolled in the trial. Before TCR sequencing, CD4+ T cells and CD8+ T cells from peripheral blood were sorted into separate populations.

The chain is encoded by TRBV6-5 joined to TRBJ1-5; 6 matching bases give a weak D call of TRBD1. This TCR derives from an adult with an advanced solid tumor such as melanoma, head and neck, liver or kidney cancer. The source was CD4+ or CD8+ T cells sorted from blood, collected in a trial of the OX40 agonist ivuxolimab. The CDR3 region reads CASSDRYNQPQHF. The nucleotides are TGTGCCAGCAGTGACAGGTATAATCAGCCCCAGCATTTT.